This T cell receptor beta chain stems from a study of blood T cells in healthy people across ages. Alongside a J-beta primer mix, a sample-barcoded 5' primer served in a second PCR lasting roughly 7 to 11 cycles. A template-switch adaptor that had 12 random nucleotides put a tag on each cDNA molecule. The yield of each sample was at least 3 million CDR3-containing paired-end reads. TCRdb used MiXCR to reprocess the 5' RACE reads, holding one entry per CDR3 protein. The table includes approximately 580,000 distinct CDR3 sequences, about 24% detected once. The donors, healthy Caucasians from Russia, were aged roughly 6 to 90. The same sample was also studied in work on T cells of mothers and their children. That work adds: A few healthy Caucasian mothers gave samples, and so did their six children.

The receptor was isolated from a boy under 18 in good health. The source material was blood.

CDR3 protein: CASRKAFEGLYEQYF. The CDR3 bases are TGCGCCAGCAGGAAGGCGTTTGAAGGTCTCTACGAGCAGTACTTC. The chain carries TRBV4-3 and TRBJ2-7, with D unresolved. CDR3 length: 15 residues. Germline values: CDR1 LGHNA, CDR2 YSLEER. The V end lost 6 bases, the J end lost 3 bases, and 18 bases lay between the germline ends.